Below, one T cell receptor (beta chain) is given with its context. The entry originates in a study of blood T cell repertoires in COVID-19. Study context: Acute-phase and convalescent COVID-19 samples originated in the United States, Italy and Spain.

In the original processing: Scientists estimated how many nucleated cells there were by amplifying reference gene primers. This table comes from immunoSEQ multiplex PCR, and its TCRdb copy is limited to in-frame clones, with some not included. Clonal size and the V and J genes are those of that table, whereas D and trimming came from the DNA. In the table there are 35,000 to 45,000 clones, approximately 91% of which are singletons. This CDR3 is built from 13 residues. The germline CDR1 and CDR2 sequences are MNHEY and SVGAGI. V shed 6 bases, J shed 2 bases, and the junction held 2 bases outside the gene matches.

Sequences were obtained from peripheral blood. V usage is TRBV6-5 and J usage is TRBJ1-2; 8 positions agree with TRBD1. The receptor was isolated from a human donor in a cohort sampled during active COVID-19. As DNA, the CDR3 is TGTGCCAGCAGCCGGACAGGGAACTATGGCTACACCTTC. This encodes CASSRTGNYGYTF.